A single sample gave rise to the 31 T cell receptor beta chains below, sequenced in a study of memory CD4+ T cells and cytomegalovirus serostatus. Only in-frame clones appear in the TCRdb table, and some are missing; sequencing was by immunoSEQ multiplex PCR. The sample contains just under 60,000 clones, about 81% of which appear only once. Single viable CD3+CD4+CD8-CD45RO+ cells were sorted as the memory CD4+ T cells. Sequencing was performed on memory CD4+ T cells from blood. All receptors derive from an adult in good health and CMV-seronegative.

The CDR3 protein is CASSQGTAYTEAFF. Written as DNA, the CDR3 is TGTGCCAGCAGTCAAGGGACAGCCTACACTGAAGCTTTCTTT. The chain couples TRBV28 to TRBJ1-1; 7 bases map to TRBD1. CDR1 and CDR2 (germline): MDHEN, SYDVKM. The CDR3 length is 14 residues. The junction had 6 bases not matched to a gene; V was cut back by 5 bases and J by 3 bases.

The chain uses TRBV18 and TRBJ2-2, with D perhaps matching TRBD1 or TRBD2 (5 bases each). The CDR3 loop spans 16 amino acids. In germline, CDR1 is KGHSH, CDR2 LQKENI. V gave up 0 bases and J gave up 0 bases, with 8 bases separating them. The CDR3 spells CASSPPGRTNTGELFF. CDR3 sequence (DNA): TGTGCCAGCTCACCACCGGGACGGACGAACACCGGGGAGCTGTTTTTT.

Here the CDR3 reads CAWSKLGGSGNTIYF. DNA of the CDR3: TGTGCCTGGAGTAAATTGGGGGGCTCTGGAAACACCATATATTTT. This rearrangement joins TRBV30 to TRBJ1-3; D might be TRBD1 (5 bases). With 2 bases removed from V and 0 bases from J, the gap between germline ends came to 11 bases. CDR1 and CDR2 (germline): GTSNPN, SVGIG (reference sequence). CDR3 size: 15 residues. Drawing the rest from reference TRBV30 and TRBJ1-3, the complete variable domain is SQTIHQWPATLVQPVGSPLSLECTVEGTSNPNLYWYRQAAGRGLQLLFYSVGIGQISSEVPQNLSASRPQDRQFILSSKKLLLSDSGFYLCAWSKLGGSGNTIYFGEGSWLTVV.

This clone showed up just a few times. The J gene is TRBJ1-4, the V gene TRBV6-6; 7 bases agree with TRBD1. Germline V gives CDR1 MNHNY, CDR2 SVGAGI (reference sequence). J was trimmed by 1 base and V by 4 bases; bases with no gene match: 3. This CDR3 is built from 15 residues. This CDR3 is CASSSRQGTNEKLFF. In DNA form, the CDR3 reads TGTGCCAGCAGTTCTAGACAGGGAACTAATGAAAAACTGTTTTTT.

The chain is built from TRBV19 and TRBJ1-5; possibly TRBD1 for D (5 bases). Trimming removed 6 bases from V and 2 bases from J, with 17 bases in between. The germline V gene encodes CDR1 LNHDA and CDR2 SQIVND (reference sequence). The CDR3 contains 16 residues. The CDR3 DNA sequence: TGTGCCAGTAGCCTTGGGGGGGGAATCGGCAATCAGCCCCAGCATTTT. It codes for CASSLGGGIGNQPQHF.

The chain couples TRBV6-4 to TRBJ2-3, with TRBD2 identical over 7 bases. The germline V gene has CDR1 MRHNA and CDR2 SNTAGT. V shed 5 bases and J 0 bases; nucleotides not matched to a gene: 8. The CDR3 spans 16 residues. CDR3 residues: CASSPMGAGSTDTQYF. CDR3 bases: TGTGCCAGCAGTCCCATGGGAGCGGGGAGCACAGATACGCAGTATTTT.

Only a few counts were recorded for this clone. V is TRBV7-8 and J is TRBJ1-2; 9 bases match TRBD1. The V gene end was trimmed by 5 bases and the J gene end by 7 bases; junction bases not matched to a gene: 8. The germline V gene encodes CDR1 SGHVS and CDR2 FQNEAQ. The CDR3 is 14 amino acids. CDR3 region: CASSADRGVRGYTF. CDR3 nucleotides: TGTGCCAGCAGCGCAGACAGGGGGGTGCGTGGCTACACCTTC.

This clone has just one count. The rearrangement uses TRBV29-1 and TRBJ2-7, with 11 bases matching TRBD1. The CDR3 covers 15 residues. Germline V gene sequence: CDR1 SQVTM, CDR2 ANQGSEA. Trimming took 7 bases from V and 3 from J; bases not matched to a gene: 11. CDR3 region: CSAKTGTGGVYEQYF. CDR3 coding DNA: TGCAGCGCGAAAACCGGGACAGGGGGTGTCTACGAGCAGTACTTC.

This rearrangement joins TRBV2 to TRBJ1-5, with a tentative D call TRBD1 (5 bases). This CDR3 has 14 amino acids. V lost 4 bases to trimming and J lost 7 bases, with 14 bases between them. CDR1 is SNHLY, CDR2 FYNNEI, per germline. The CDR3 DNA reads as TGTGCCAGCAGTGCTCTGACACAGGACCAGCCCCAGCATTTT. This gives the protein CASSALTQDQPQHF.

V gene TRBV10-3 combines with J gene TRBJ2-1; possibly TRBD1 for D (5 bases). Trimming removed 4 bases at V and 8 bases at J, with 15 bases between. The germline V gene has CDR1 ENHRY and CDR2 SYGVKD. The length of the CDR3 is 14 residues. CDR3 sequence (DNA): TGTGCCATCAGTGCAGGGCCGTCTGGAGATGAGCAGTTCTTC. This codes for CAISAGPSGDEQFF.

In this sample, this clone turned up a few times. The CDR3 region is CASSSQNRGVAFF. In DNA, the CDR3 is TGTGCCAGTAGTTCACAGAACCGAGGGGTAGCTTTCTTT. The rearrangement uses TRBV19 and TRBJ1-1, with D possibly matching TRBD1 (5 bases). Per the germline V gene, CDR1 is LNHDA and CDR2 is SQIVND (reference sequence). The CDR3 contains 13 residues. V was pared by 5 bases and J by 10 bases, with 17 bases between.

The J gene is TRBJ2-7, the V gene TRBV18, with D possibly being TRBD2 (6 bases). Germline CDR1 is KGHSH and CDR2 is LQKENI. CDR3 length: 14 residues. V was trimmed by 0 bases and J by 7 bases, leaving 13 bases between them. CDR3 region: CASSPPPGGGEQYF. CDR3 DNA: TGTGCCAGCTCACCACCGCCCGGGGGTGGGGAGCAGTACTTC.

The CDR3 protein is CASSGGGRAYEQYF. CDR3 nucleotides: TGTGCCAGCAGCGGGGGGGGCAGGGCCTACGAGCAGTACTTC. The rearrangement joins TRBV5-4 to TRBJ2-7; D possibly corresponds to TRBD2 (7 bases). Germline V gives CDR1 SGHNT, CDR2 YYREEE (reference sequence). With 4 bases removed from V and 2 bases from J, the gap between germline ends came to 13 bases. The CDR3 spans 14 residues.

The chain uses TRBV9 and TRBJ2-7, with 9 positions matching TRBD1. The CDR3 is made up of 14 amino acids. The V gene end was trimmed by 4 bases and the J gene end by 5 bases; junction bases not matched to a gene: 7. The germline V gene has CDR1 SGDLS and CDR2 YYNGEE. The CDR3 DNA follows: TGTGCCAGCAGCTCCGGGACAGGGTACGACGAGCAGTACTTC. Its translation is CASSSGTGYDEQYF.

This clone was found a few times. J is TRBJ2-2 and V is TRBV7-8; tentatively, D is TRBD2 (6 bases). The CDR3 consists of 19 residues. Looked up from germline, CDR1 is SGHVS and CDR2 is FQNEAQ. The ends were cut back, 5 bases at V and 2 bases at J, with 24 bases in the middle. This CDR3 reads CASSLHPTGLQANTGELFF. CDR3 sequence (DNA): TGTGCCAGCAGCCTTCATCCAACGGGACTCCAAGCCAACACCGGGGAGCTGTTTTTT.

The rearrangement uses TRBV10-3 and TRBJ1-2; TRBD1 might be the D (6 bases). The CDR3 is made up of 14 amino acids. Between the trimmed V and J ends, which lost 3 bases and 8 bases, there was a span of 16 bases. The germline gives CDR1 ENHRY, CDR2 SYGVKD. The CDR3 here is CAISEGRHTGGYTF. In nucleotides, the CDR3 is TGTGCCATCAGTGAAGGGAGGCACACAGGGGGCTACACCTTC.

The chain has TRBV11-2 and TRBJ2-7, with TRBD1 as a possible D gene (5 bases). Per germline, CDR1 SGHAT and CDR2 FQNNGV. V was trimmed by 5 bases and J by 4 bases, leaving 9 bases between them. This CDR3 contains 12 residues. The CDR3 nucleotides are TGTGCCAGCAGCCAAGACAGATACGAGCAGTACTTC. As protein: CASSQDRYEQYF.

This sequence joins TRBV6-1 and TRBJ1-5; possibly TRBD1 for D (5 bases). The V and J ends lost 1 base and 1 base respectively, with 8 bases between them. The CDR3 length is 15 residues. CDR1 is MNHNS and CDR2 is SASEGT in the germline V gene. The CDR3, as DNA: TGTGCCAGCAGTGAAGAGGGGTTGAGCAATCAGCCCCAGCATTTT. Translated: CASSEEGLSNQPQHF.

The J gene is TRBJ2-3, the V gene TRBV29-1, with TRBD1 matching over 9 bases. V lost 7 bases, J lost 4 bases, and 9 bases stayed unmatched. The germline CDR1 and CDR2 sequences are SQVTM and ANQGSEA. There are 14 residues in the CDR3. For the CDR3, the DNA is TGCAGCGCCCCCGGGACAGGGAGTTCAGATACGCAGTATTTT. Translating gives CSAPGTGSSDTQYF.

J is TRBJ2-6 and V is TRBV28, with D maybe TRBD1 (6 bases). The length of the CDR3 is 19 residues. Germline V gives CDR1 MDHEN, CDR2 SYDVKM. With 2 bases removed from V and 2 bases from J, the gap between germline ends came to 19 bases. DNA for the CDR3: TGTGCCAGCAGTTTAGTCGGCAGGGGCCTAGGTCCTGGGGCCAACGTCCTGACTTTC. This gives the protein CASSLVGRGLGPGANVLTF. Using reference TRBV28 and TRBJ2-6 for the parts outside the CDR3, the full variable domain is DVKVTQSSRYLVKRTGEKVFLECVQDMDHENMFWYRQDPGLGLRLIYFSYDVKMKEKGDIPEGYSVSREKKERFSLILESASTNQTSMYLCASSLVGRGLGPGANVLTFGAGSRLTVL.

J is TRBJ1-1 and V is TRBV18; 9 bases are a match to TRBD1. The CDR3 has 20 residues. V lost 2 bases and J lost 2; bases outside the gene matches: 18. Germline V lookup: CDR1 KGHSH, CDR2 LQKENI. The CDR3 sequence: CASSPMGTGTGVGTNTEAFF. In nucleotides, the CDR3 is TGTGCCAGCTCACCAATGGGGACAGGGACTGGTGTCGGAACAAACACTGAAGCTTTCTTT. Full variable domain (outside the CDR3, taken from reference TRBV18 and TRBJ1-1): NAGVMQNPRHLVRRRGQEARLRCSPMKGHSHVYWYRQLPEEGLKFMVYLQKENIIDESGMPKERFSAEFPKEGPSILRIQQVVRGDSAAYFCASSPMGTGTGVGTNTEAFFGQGTRLTVV.

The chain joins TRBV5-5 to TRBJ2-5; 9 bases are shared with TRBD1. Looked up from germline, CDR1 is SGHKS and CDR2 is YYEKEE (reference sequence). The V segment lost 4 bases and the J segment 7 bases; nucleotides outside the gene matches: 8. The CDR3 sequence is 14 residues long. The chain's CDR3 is CASSLEQGATTQYF. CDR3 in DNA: TGTGCCAGCAGCCTCGAACAGGGGGCAACGACCCAGTACTTC.

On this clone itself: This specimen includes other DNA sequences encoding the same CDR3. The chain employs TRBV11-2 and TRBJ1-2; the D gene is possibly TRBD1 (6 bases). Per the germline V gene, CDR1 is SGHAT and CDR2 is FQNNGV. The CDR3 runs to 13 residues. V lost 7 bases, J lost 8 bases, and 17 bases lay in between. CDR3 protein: CASTPGEGEGYTF. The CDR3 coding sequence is TGTGCCAGCACCCCTGGGGAGGGGGAGGGCTACACCTTC.

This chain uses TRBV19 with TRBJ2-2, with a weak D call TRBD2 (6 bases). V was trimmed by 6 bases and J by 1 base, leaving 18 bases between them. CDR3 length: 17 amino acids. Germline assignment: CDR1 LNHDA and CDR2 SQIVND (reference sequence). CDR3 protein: CASRGGWVAQNTGELFF. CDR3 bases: TGTGCCAGTAGGGGGGGTTGGGTAGCGCAGAACACCGGGGAGCTGTTTTTT. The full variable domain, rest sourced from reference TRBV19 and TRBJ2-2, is DGGITQSPKYLFRKEGQNVTLSCEQNLNHDAMYWYRQDPGQGLRLIYYSQIVNDFQKGDIAEGYSVSREKKESFPLTVTSAQKNPTAFYLCASRGGWVAQNTGELFFGEGSRLTVL.

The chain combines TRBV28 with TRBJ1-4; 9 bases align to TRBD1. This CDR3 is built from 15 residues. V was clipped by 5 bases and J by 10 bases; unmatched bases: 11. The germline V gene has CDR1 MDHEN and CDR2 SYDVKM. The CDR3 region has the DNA TGTGCCAGCAGTCCGACCCCGGGACAGGGCGGAAAACTGTTTTTT. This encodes CASSPTPGQGGKLFF.

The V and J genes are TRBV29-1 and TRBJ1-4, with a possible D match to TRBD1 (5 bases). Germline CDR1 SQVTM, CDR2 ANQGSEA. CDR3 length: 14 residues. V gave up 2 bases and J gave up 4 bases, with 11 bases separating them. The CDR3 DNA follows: TGCAGCGTTGAATCGGGTCAGGGTAATGAAAAACTGTTTTTT. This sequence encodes CSVESGQGNEKLFF. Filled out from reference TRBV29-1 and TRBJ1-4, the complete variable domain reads SAVISQKPSRDICQRGTSLTIQCQVDSQVTMMFWYRQQPGQSLTLIATANQGSEATYESGFVIDKFPISRPNLTFSTLTVSNMSPEDSSIYLCSVESGQGNEKLFFGSGTQLSVL.

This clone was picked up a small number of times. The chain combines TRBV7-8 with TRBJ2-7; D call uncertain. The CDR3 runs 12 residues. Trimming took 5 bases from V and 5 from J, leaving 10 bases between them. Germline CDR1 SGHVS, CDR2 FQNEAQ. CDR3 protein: CASSLPPHEQYF. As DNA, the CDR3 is TGTGCCAGCAGCCTCCCTCCCCACGAGCAGTACTTC.

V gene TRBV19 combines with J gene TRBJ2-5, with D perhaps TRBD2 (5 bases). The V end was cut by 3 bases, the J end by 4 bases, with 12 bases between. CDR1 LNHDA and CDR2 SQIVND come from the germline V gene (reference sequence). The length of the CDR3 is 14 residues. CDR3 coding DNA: TGTGCCAGTAGTATGGCCCCCGCGGGAGAGACCCAGTACTTC. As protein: CASSMAPAGETQYF.

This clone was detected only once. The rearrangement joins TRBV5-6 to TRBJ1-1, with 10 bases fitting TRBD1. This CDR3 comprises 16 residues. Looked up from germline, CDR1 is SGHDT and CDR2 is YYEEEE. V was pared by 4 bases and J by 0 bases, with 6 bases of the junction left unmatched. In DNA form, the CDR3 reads TGTGCCAGCAGCCGAGACAGGGGGCGAATGAACACTGAAGCTTTCTTT. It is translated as CASSRDRGRMNTEAFF.

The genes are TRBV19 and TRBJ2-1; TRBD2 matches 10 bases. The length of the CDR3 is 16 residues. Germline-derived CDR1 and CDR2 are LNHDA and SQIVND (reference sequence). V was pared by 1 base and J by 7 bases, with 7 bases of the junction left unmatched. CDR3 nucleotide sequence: TGTGCCAGTAGTATAGGTAGCGGGAGGCTCGGGAATGAGCAGTTCTTC. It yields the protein CASSIGSGRLGNEQFF.

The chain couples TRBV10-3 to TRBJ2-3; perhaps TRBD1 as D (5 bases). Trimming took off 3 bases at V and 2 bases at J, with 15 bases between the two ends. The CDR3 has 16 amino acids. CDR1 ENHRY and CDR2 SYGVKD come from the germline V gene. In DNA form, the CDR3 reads TGTGCCATCAGTGAAAATGGTCAGGGCGCCACAGATACGCAGTATTTT. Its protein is CAISENGQGATDTQYF.